Below, one T cell receptor (beta chain) is given with its context. This record comes from a study of blood T cell repertoires in COVID-19. TCRdb keeps only in-frame clones here, not all; method: immunoSEQ multiplex PCR. The sample lists about 110,000 clones, 75% to 90% occurring once. After removal of 6 bases from V and 12 bases from J, the junction contained 14 bases not matched to a gene. Germline V gene sequence: CDR1 MDHEN, CDR2 SYDVKM. The CDR3 totals 14 residues. This sequence was found in a woman aged 80 or over with acute or convalescent COVID-19. Sequenced sample: peripheral blood. The V call is TRBV28, the J call TRBJ2-7, with 10 bases matching TRBD1. The chain's CDR3 is CASSSGTGVVGAYF. CDR3 DNA sequence: TGTGCCAGCAGCTCCGGGACAGGGGTGGTAGGTGCGTACTTC.